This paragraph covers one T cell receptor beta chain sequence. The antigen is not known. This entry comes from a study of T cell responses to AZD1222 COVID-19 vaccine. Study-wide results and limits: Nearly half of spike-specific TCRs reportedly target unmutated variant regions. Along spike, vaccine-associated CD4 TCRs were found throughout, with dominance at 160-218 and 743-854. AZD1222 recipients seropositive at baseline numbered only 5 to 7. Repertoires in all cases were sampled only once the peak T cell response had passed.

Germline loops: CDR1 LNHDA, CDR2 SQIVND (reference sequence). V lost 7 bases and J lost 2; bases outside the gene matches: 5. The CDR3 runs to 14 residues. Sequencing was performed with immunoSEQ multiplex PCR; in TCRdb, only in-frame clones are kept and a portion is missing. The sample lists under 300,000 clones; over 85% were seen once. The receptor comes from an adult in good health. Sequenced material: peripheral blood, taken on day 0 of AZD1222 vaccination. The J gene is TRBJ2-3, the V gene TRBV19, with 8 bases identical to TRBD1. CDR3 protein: CASKAGGITDTQYF. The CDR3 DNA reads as TGTGCCAGTAAGGCAGGGGGCATCACAGATACGCAGTATTTT. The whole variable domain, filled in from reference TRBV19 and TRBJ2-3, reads DGGITQSPKYLFRKEGQNVTLSCEQNLNHDAMYWYRQDPGQGLRLIYYSQIVNDFQKGDIAEGYSVSREKKESFPLTVTSAQKNPTAFYLCASKAGGITDTQYFGPGTRLTVL.